This T cell receptor beta chain derives from a study of cytomegalovirus exposure and HLA in healthy donors. Findings of the study overall: Earlier analysis looked at TCR beta V segments, and most were productive about 90% or about 30% of the time. Among TCR beta chains, those listed as cytomegalovirus-associated numbered about 150.

Germline V gene sequence: CDR1 PRHDT, CDR2 FYEKMQ (reference sequence). The length of the CDR3 is 15 residues. V lost 2 bases, J lost 6 bases, and 17 bases lay in between. In this sample, this clone turned up once. The antigen is not known. Primers: 60 Vbeta forward and 13 Jbeta reverse. TCRdb's copy holds only in-frame clones and misses some; the assay was immunoSEQ multiplex PCR. Counted here are about 150,000 clones, roughly 84% occurring once; the ten biggest clones make up roughly 2.3%. The source of this sequence is a woman under 30 in good health and CMV-seronegative. The source material was PBMCs. The chain joins TRBV13 to TRBJ2-7; a weak D match, TRBD2 (6 bases). CDR3 residues: CASSLSETSFSEQYF. The CDR3 region has the DNA TGTGCCAGCAGCTTATCGGAAACTAGCTTCTCCGAGCAGTACTTC.